This TCR beta chain is drawn from a study of cytotoxic CD8 clonotypes in ibrutinib-treated CLL. Study context: Each sample contained, on average, roughly 280,000 productive templates and 80,000 to 95,000 productive rearrangements.

Turning to this clone: Its target is unknown.

Sequencing used immunoSEQ multiplex PCR; TCRdb keeps in-frame clones, though not all of them. The table includes roughly 100,000 clones, 70% to 80% detected once. Overall study findings and caveats: Relative to age-matched healthy donors, clonality at baseline was higher, and it tracked circulating CD8+ T-cell counts.

CDR1 and CDR2 (germline): SEHNR, FQNEAQ (reference sequence). There are 13 residues in the CDR3. Trimming stripped 5 bases from V and 1 base from J, with 8 bases between. The sample consisted of PBMCs, taken after 12 months of ibrutinib treatment. The chain has TRBV7-9 and TRBJ2-5; no reliable D call. This TCR was sampled from a human donor with chronic lymphocytic leukemia. The CDR3 sequence is CASSRFTQETQYF. The CDR3 DNA follows: TGTGCCAGCAGCCGTTTCACCCAAGAGACCCAGTACTTC.